This T cell receptor beta chain comes out of a study of beta chain features in type 1 diabetes. Study observations and caveats: VDJ junctions sequenced from type 1 diabetes patients showed fewer insertions and more deletions.

About this clone itself: Its antigen is not identified.

Central memory, naive, regulatory and stem cell-like memory CD4+ cells were sorted by CD45RO/CCR7/CD25/CD127/CD95/CD27. Populations isolated by sorting all had purity greater than 95%. V shed 8 bases and J 10 bases; nucleotides not matched to a gene: 13. The CDR3 totals 15 residues. CDR1 is LNHNV and CDR2 is YYDKDF in the germline V gene (reference sequence). Every bit of the isolated RNA underwent reverse transcription, so sequencing read expressed TCRB transcripts. The method was immunoSEQ multiplex PCR; TCRdb's version includes in-frame clones alone and lacks a portion of them. In the table there are about 900,000 clones, roughly 16% of which are singletons.

The receptor was derived from a woman under 30 in good health. The J gene is TRBJ2-1, the V gene TRBV15, with 11 bases lining up with TRBD2. Material for sequencing was naive CD4+ T cells from blood. In DNA form, the CDR3 reads TGTGCCACCCACCGAGAACTAGCGGGAGTGGGAGAGCAGTTCTTC. Translation: CATHRELAGVGEQFF. Full variable domain (outside the CDR3, taken from reference TRBV15 and TRBJ2-1): DAMVIQNPRYQVTQFGKPVTLSCSQTLNHNVMYWYQQKSSQAPKLLFHYYDKDFNNEADTPDNFQSRRPNTSFCFLDIRSPGLGDTAMYLCATHRELAGVGEQFFGPGTRLTVL.